A single sample is the source of the 32 T cell receptor beta chains below, sequenced in a study of cytomegalovirus exposure and HLA in healthy donors. Vbeta (60) and Jbeta (13) primers were used in the PCR. Data came from immunoSEQ multiplex PCR; TCRdb stores just in-frame clones and leaves some out. The sample consists of approximately 110,000 clones, around three quarters of them appearing once. Source material: PBMCs. These receptor sequences come from a woman aged 18-35 years in good health and CMV-seropositive.

The chain carries TRBV28 and TRBJ2-5, with D uncertain. The CDR3 has 14 residues. Per the germline V gene, CDR1 is MDHEN and CDR2 is SYDVKM. V was pared by 6 bases and J by 3 bases, with 14 bases between. The CDR3 sequence: CASSLSSRKETQYF. Here the CDR3 DNA reads TGTGCCAGCAGCCTGTCAAGCAGGAAAGAGACCCAGTACTTC. Supplemented by reference TRBV28 and TRBJ2-5, the full variable domain reads DVKVTQSSRYLVKRTGEKVFLECVQDMDHENMFWYRQDPGLGLRLIYFSYDVKMKEKGDIPEGYSVSREKKERFSLILESASTNQTSMYLCASSLSSRKETQYFGPGTRLLVL.

V and J are TRBV6-1 and TRBJ1-1; unclear D gene. This CDR3 is built from 14 residues. Germline CDR1 MNHNS, CDR2 SASEGT. Trimming removed 6 bases at V and 5 bases at J, with 16 bases between. The CDR3 loop reads CASSEYGEITEAFF. DNA for the CDR3: TGTGCCAGCAGCGAGTACGGGGAAATAACTGAAGCTTTCTTT.

This clone has just a few counts. The rearrangement links TRBV18 to TRBJ2-5; D uncertain. There are 14 residues in the CDR3. CDR1 and CDR2 (germline): KGHSH, LQKENI. V was cut by 6 bases and J by 5 bases, with 16 bases left in between. This CDR3 reads CASSPGSLWETQYF. In DNA form, the CDR3 reads TGTGCCAGCTCTCCCGGGTCCCTCTGGGAGACCCAGTACTTC.

J is TRBJ2-4 and V is TRBV28, with D possibly TRBD1 on 6 matching bases. Germline V gene sequence: CDR1 MDHEN, CDR2 SYDVKM. The CDR3 contains 16 residues. V was trimmed by 3 bases and J by 4 bases, leaving 16 bases between them. The CDR3 loop is CASSFLDWTAKNIQYF. The CDR3 region has the DNA TGTGCCAGCAGTTTCCTCGATTGGACAGCTAAAAACATTCAGTACTTC. The complete variable domain, with remaining parts taken from reference TRBV28 and TRBJ2-4, reads DVKVTQSSRYLVKRTGEKVFLECVQDMDHENMFWYRQDPGLGLRLIYFSYDVKMKEKGDIPEGYSVSREKKERFSLILESASTNQTSMYLCASSFLDWTAKNIQYFGAGTRLSVL.

The chain employs TRBV5-6 and TRBJ2-7, with TRBD2 as a possible D gene (7 bases). Germline V CDR1 and CDR2: SGHDT, YYEEEE. V lost 4 bases to trimming and J lost 2 bases, with 16 bases between them. This CDR3 region has 15 residues. CDR3 sequence reads: CASSNRGGGTYEQYF. The CDR3 DNA reads TGTGCCAGCAGCAATAGGGGAGGGGGGACCTACGAGCAGTACTTC.

This clone occurred a few times. The chain links TRBV11-1 to TRBJ2-5; 7 nucleotides agree with TRBD2. V lost 5 bases to trimming and J lost 2 bases; unmatched junction nucleotides: 5. The CDR3 extends over 14 amino acids. CDR1 and CDR2 (germline): SGHAT, FQDESV (reference sequence). In DNA, the CDR3 is TGTGCCAGCAGCCCAGGGACTAATCAAGAGACCCAGTACTTC. This encodes CASSPGTNQETQYF. The full variable domain, completed using reference TRBV11-1 and TRBJ2-5, is EAEVAQSPRYKITEKSQAVAFWCDPISGHATLYWYRQILGQGPELLVQFQDESVVDDSQLPKDRFSAERLKGVDSTLKIQPAELGDSAMYLCASSPGTNQETQYFGPGTRLLVL.

This clone was counted a few times. The rearrangement links TRBV4-2 to TRBJ1-5; perhaps TRBD1 as D (5 bases). CDR1 is LGHNA, CDR2 YNFKEQ, per germline. CDR3 length equals 16 residues. The V gene lost 6 bases and the J gene lost 3 bases, with 18 bases spanning the gap. CDR3 sequence reads: CASRVEQGAPNQPQHF. The DNA for the CDR3 is TGTGCCAGCAGGGTAGAGCAGGGCGCACCCAATCAGCCCCAGCATTTT.

The chain joins TRBV10-3 to TRBJ2-5; D might be TRBD2 (5 bases). With 2 bases removed from V and 11 bases from J, the gap between germline ends came to 21 bases. The CDR3 has 15 amino acids. Per the germline V gene, CDR1 is ENHRY and CDR2 is SYGVKD. CDR3 DNA: TGTGCCATCAGTGAGCGTGGTAGCCTGGAGGCAGAGCAGTACTTC. Its translation: CAISERGSLEAEQYF.

This rearrangement joins TRBV15 to TRBJ2-2, with 9 bases that match TRBD2. The V gene end was trimmed by 5 bases and the J gene end by 1 base; junction bases not matched to a gene: 5. CDR3 length: 16 amino acids. Germline lookup yields CDR1 LNHNV and CDR2 YYDKDF (reference sequence). The DNA of the CDR3 is TGTGCCACCAGCGAGCGCGGGAGGGTGAACACCGGGGAGCTGTTTTTT. Protein sequence: CATSERGRVNTGELFF.

The rearrangement joins TRBV5-4 to TRBJ2-1; no clear D gene. This CDR3 comprises 12 residues. CDR1 is SGHNT, CDR2 YYREEE, per germline (reference sequence). With 2 bases removed from V and 3 bases from J, the gap between germline ends came to 3 bases. The DNA of the CDR3 is TGTGCCAGCAGCTTCCACTACAATGAGCAGTTCTTC. Its protein product is CASSFHYNEQFF.

The chain combines TRBV5-1 with TRBJ1-2; 9 nucleotides match TRBD1. This CDR3 is 15 amino acids long. Germline V gene sequence: CDR1 SGHRS, CDR2 YFSETQ. J lost 3 bases, V lost 4 bases, and 7 bases had no gene match. The CDR3 nucleotides are TGCGCCAGCAGCGGCACAGGGGGCGCGGACTATGGCTACACCTTC. Protein: CASSGTGGADYGYTF. The full variable domain, its missing parts supplied by reference TRBV5-1 and TRBJ1-2, is KAGVTQTPRYLIKTRGQQVTLSCSPISGHRSVSWYQQTPGQGLQFLFEYFSETQRNKGNFPGRFSGRQFSNSRSEMNVSTLELGDSALYLCASSGTGGADYGYTFGSGTRLTVV.

The chain is built from TRBV11-2 and TRBJ2-5; tentative D call: TRBD1 (7 bases). Trimming took off 5 bases at V and 1 base at J, with 14 bases between the two ends. The V gene's germline CDR1 is SGHAT and CDR2 FQNNGV. The CDR3 spans 15 residues. CDR3 sequence: CASSTVQGGQETQYF. CDR3 sequence (DNA): TGTGCCAGCAGCACCGTTCAGGGGGGCCAAGAGACCCAGTACTTC.

The chain is built from TRBV5-4 and TRBJ1-2; no reliable D call. Deletions cut 0 bases from V and 1 base from J, with 13 bases between. The CDR3 length is 16 residues. Germline CDR1 is SGHNT and CDR2 is YYREEE (reference sequence). The CDR3: CASSLDGLNRNYGYTF. The CDR3 DNA follows: TGTGCCAGCAGCTTGGATGGGCTCAACCGTAACTATGGCTACACCTTC. Filled out from reference TRBV5-4 and TRBJ1-2, the complete variable domain reads ETGVTQSPTHLIKTRGQQVTLRCSSQSGHNTVSWYQQALGQGPQFIFQYYREEENGRGNFPPRFSGLQFPNYSSELNVNALELDDSALYLCASSLDGLNRNYGYTFGSGTRLTVV.

The chain employs TRBV4-1 and TRBJ2-4; no firm D call. The V gene's germline CDR1 is MGHRA and CDR2 YSYEKL. This CDR3 region has 17 residues. The V end was cut by 2 bases, the J end by 4 bases, with 18 bases between. In nucleotides, the CDR3 is TGCGCCAGCAGCCAACCTGTCCTCAAGGAGCGTAAAAACATTCAGTACTTC. Protein sequence: CASSQPVLKERKNIQYF.

The chain carries TRBV2 and TRBJ2-7; 7 nucleotides agree with TRBD2. Trimming cost V 6 bases and J 6 bases; bases outside gene matches: 8. The germline CDR1 and CDR2 sequences are SNHLY and FYNNEI. The CDR3 runs 13 residues. CDR3 coding DNA: TGTGCCAGCAGGGCTCGAACTAGCGTCGAGCAGTACTTC. This codes for CASRARTSVEQYF. Variable domain in full (rest from reference TRBV2 and TRBJ2-7): EPEVTQTPSHQVTQMGQEVILRCVPISNHLYFYWYRQILGQKVEFLVSFYNNEISEKSEIFDDQFSVERPDGSNFTLKIRSTKLEDSAMYFCASRARTSVEQYFGPGTRLTVT.

This clone occurred once. A junction end diverges from the germline sequence, so it may reflect a read error. The gene calls are TRBV19 and TRBJ1-2, with TRBD1 matching over 8 bases. Per germline, CDR1 LNHDA and CDR2 SQIVND (reference sequence). This CDR3 contains 11 residues. The CDR3 protein is CASSHRDRPEF. CDR3 nucleotide sequence: TGTGCCAGTTCTCACCGGGACAGGCCTGAATTC.

The rearrangement links TRBV6-6 to TRBJ2-3; TRBD1 agrees at 7 bases. The CDR3 consists of 15 residues. The V gene's germline CDR1 is MNHNY and CDR2 SVGAGI (reference sequence). J was trimmed by 4 bases and V by 6 bases; bases with no gene match: 10. CDR3 amino acids: CASSPGDSIADTQYF. Written as DNA, the CDR3 is TGTGCCAGCAGCCCCGGGGACAGTATAGCAGATACGCAGTATTTT.

The CDR3 region has the DNA TGTGCCAGCAGTGACTTCCAATTGGGACTAGCGGGAGTCAATAATGAGCAGTTCTTC. As protein: CASSDFQLGLAGVNNEQFF. This chain links TRBV6-4 with TRBJ2-1; 14 bases are a match to TRBD2. This CDR3 comprises 19 residues. V shed 1 base and J 7 bases; nucleotides not matched to a gene: 12. Germline V CDR1 and CDR2: MRHNA, SNTAGT.

This clone was seen more than once but under ten times. This chain connects TRBV4-1 to TRBJ2-7, with D perhaps TRBD1 (6 bases). Germline V CDR1 and CDR2: MGHRA, YSYEKL. V lost 4 bases and J lost 0, with 13 bases in between. The length of the CDR3 is 15 residues. The CDR3 nucleotides are TGCGCCAGCAGCCTACTTGACAGGAGCTCCTACGAGCAGTACTTC. It codes for CASSLLDRSSYEQYF.

The rearrangement joins TRBV7-3 to TRBJ1-1; D is ambiguous. In germline, CDR1 is SGHTA, CDR2 FQGTGA. The CDR3 sequence is 13 residues long. Trimming took off 3 bases at V and 1 base at J, with 6 bases between the two ends. CDR3 region: CASSFGPNTEAFF. CDR3 coding DNA: TGTGCCAGCAGCTTCGGTCCGAACACTGAAGCTTTCTTT.

This clone appeared a single time. This rearrangement joins TRBV5-1 to TRBJ2-7, with 7 bases lining up with TRBD1. The CDR3 spans 13 residues. Germline-derived CDR1 and CDR2 are SGHRS and YFSETQ. V shed 1 base, J shed 3 bases, and the junction held 1 base outside the gene matches. The CDR3 nucleotides read TGCGCCAGCAGCTTGAACAGGGGCTACGAGCAGTACTTC. This codes for CASSLNRGYEQYF.

The CDR3 region is CASSGDRLDIQYF. For the CDR3, the DNA is TGTGCCAGCAGTGGGGACAGGTTGGACATTCAGTACTTC. The rearrangement links TRBV6-1 to TRBJ2-4; 8 bases map to TRBD1. Germline trimming cut 4 bases from V and 8 bases from J; bases unmatched to any gene: 4. Germline-derived CDR1 and CDR2 are MNHNS and SASEGT. This CDR3 contains 13 residues.

The chain joins TRBV11-2 to TRBJ2-1, with 10 bases that match TRBD1. The CDR3 totals 17 residues. Germline V CDR1 and CDR2: SGHAT, FQNNGV. Trimming cost V 4 bases and J 6 bases; bases outside gene matches: 12. The CDR3 DNA follows: TGTGCCAGCAGCTCGTCCCTACCGGGACAGGGGCCCAATGAGCAGTTCTTC. It translates to CASSSSLPGQGPNEQFF.

V is TRBV7-9 and J is TRBJ1-1; D not certain. CDR3 length: 14 residues. Germline-derived CDR1 and CDR2 are SEHNR and FQNEAQ (reference sequence). V lost 5 bases and J 0 bases, leaving 10 bases between the germline ends. The CDR3 region is CASSPAGVNTEAFF. DNA for the CDR3: TGTGCCAGCAGCCCAGCGGGAGTGAACACTGAAGCTTTCTTT.

The rearrangement links TRBV27 to TRBJ2-1, with D maybe TRBD2 (6 bases). There are 13 residues in the CDR3. Germline assignment: CDR1 MNHEY and CDR2 SMNVEV (reference sequence). Trimming removed 2 bases at V and 8 bases at J, with 10 bases between. The CDR3 DNA reads as TGTGCCAGCAGTTTAGGAGGGAGCGATGAGCAGTTCTTC. Protein: CASSLGGSDEQFF.

This clone turned up a few times. This rearrangement joins TRBV12-5 to TRBJ1-2; 9 positions agree with TRBD1. Germline V gene lookup returns CDR1 LGHNT and CDR2 FRNRAP. The CDR3 covers 19 residues. V trimming: 4 bases; J trimming: 4 bases; junction bases outside the gene matches: 19. The CDR3 DNA reads TGTGCTAGTGGTTCCTCAGGATTACCGGGGACAGGGCTTGGCTATGGCTACACCTTC. Its translation is CASGSSGLPGTGLGYGYTF.

The V gene is TRBV6-5, the J gene TRBJ1-1, with D tentatively TRBD1 (5 bases). There are 15 residues in the CDR3. Trimming cost V 0 bases and J 4 bases, with 12 bases left between them. Germline CDR1 and CDR2: MNHEY and SVGAGI. The CDR3 here is CASSYSGGSGTEAFF. CDR3 nucleotide sequence: TGTGCCAGCAGTTACTCGGGGGGAAGTGGCACTGAAGCTTTCTTT.

This clone was recorded a few times. The chain recombines TRBV5-1 with TRBJ2-3, with D possibly matching TRBD1 (8 bases). The CDR3 is made up of 15 amino acids. Per germline, CDR1 SGHRS and CDR2 YFSETQ. Trimming removed 0 bases at V and 5 bases at J, with 13 bases between. The CDR3 sequence is CASSLATGEGDTQYF. CDR3 nucleotides: TGCGCCAGCAGCTTGGCGACAGGGGAGGGAGATACGCAGTATTTT.

V gene TRBV19 combines with J gene TRBJ2-7; TRBD2 matches 11 bases. CDR3 length equals 17 residues. Losses at the gene ends were 3 bases for V and 5 bases for J; bases not matched to a gene: 12. Germline CDR1 reads LNHDA; CDR2 reads SQIVND (reference sequence). CDR3 coding DNA: TGTGCCAGTAGTATCCCCGCTAGCGGGAGGAAGGTCAACGAGCAGTACTTC. Its protein is CASSIPASGRKVNEQYF.

This clone was counted a single time. The J gene is TRBJ1-2, the V gene TRBV7-9; a weak D match, TRBD1 (5 bases). The V gene lost 0 bases and the J gene lost 0 bases, with 8 bases spanning the gap. The CDR3 runs to 15 residues. Looked up from germline, CDR1 is SEHNR and CDR2 is FQNEAQ (reference sequence). CDR3: CASSLAGGTNYGYTF. DNA of the CDR3: TGTGCCAGCAGCTTAGCCGGGGGAACTAACTATGGCTACACCTTC. Filled out from reference TRBV7-9 and TRBJ1-2, the complete variable domain reads DTGVSQNPRHKITKRGQNVTFRCDPISEHNRLYWYRQTLGQGPEFLTYFQNEAQLEKSRLLSDRFSAERPKGSFSTLEIQRTEQGDSAMYLCASSLAGGTNYGYTFGSGTRLTVV.

In its sample, this clone was seen once. The CDR3 region is CASSPGTSQVNEQFF. The CDR3, as DNA: TGTGCCAGTAGTCCCGGGACTAGTCAAGTTAATGAGCAGTTCTTC. The chain has TRBV19 and TRBJ2-1, with TRBD2 identical over 8 bases. The germline V gene has CDR1 LNHDA and CDR2 SQIVND (reference sequence). There are 15 residues in the CDR3. V lost 5 bases, J lost 7 bases, and 10 bases stayed unmatched.

V is TRBV5-1 and J is TRBJ2-1, with D possibly being TRBD1 (5 bases). Germline V gene sequence: CDR1 SGHRS, CDR2 YFSETQ. This CDR3 spans 12 amino acids. Trimming stripped 0 bases from V and 10 bases from J, with 8 bases between. The CDR3 here is CASSLDAGEQFF. CDR3 nucleotide sequence: TGCGCCAGCAGCTTGGATGCAGGGGAGCAGTTCTTC.